This TCR beta chain was identified during a study of control samples from healthy donors and cancer patients. Data came from immunoSEQ multiplex PCR; TCRdb stores just in-frame clones and leaves some out. The repertoire holds approximately 180,000 clones, with roughly 92% as singletons. V was shortened by 5 bases and J by 4 bases, with 15 bases between the two germline ends. The CDR3 has 15 residues. Germline V gene data show CDR1 as LGHDT and CDR2 as YNNKEL (reference sequence). Sample: blood. This sequence joins TRBV3-1 (or the pseudogene TRBV3-2) and TRBJ1-3, with TRBD1 as a possible D gene (6 bases). The clonotype comes from a young woman in good health. CDR3 sequence: CASSFGQSGGNTIYF. CDR3 sequence (DNA): TGTGCCAGCAGCTTCGGACAGTCCGGAGGAAACACCATATATTTT.